This T cell receptor beta chain was recorded in a study of blood T cell repertoires in COVID-19. Study as a whole: Samples taken during acute and convalescent COVID-19 were collected in the United States, Italy and Spain.

Trimming shortened V by 3 bases and J by 3 bases, and 8 bases separated the two germline ends. Germline CDR1 is MNHNS and CDR2 is SASEGT. This CDR3 is 13 amino acids long. Participants were aged about 18 to 89 years from more than 20 US areas. Original processing notes: Estimation of nucleated cell counts relied on the amplification of reference gene primers. The data were produced by immunoSEQ multiplex PCR, yet TCRdb's version contains in-frame clones alone and is incomplete. That table is the source of V, J and clone size, and D and trimming were worked out from the DNA. The table has roughly 250,000 clones, 85% to 90% seen once.

The TCR comes from a woman aged 18-29 years who had recovered from COVID-19. V and J are TRBV6-1 and TRBJ1-2; D not resolved. Sequencing used PBMCs or T cells enriched from blood (not recorded which). The chain's CDR3 is CASSEAAYYGYTF. The CDR3 bases are TGTGCCAGCAGTGAGGCGGCGTACTATGGCTACACCTTC.